The 26 T cell receptor beta chains presented below share a single source sample, sequenced in a study of blood T cell repertoires in COVID-19. Measured with immunoSEQ multiplex PCR; TCRdb has only the in-frame clones, and not every one. The table has 130,000 or so clones, about 87% seen once. Sequenced: peripheral blood. All receptors come from a woman between 50 and 59 years old with acute or convalescent COVID-19.

The chain carries TRBV10-2 and TRBJ1-4; 7 bases match TRBD1. The V gene's germline CDR1 is WSHSY and CDR2 SAAADI. Unmatched junction bases numbered 8, after V lost 3 bases and J lost 7 bases. The CDR3 is 15 residues long. In DNA, the CDR3 is TGCGCCAGCAGTGATACGACAGGGACTGGTGAAAAACTGTTTTTT. Its protein is CASSDTTGTGEKLFF.

V and J are TRBV7-9 and TRBJ2-3, with 8 bases aligning to TRBD2. V gave up 4 bases and J gave up 6 bases; unmatched junction bases: 18. CDR1 SEHNR and CDR2 FQNEAQ come from the germline V gene (reference sequence). CDR3 length: 18 residues. In nucleotides, the CDR3 is TGTGCCAGCAGCTCCCCCCAACTAGCGGCCTTCTCCGGGGATACGCAGTATTTT. This codes for CASSSPQLAAFSGDTQYF.

The gene calls are TRBV5-5 and TRBJ1-4; 7 bases match TRBD1. The CDR3 is made up of 15 amino acids. Germline-derived CDR1 and CDR2 are SGHKS and YYEKEE (reference sequence). The V gene end was trimmed by 5 bases and the J gene end by 7 bases; junction bases not matched to a gene: 11. In DNA form, the CDR3 reads TGTGCCAGCAGTCGACCCCACAGGGGCAGTGAAAAACTGTTTTTT. This codes for CASSRPHRGSEKLFF.

This chain connects TRBV29-1 to TRBJ2-7; TRBD2 aligns across 8 bases. The CDR3 contains 13 residues. Germline loops: CDR1 SQVTM, CDR2 ANQGSEA. V dropped 7 bases and J dropped 2; count of bases not matched to a gene: 7. The CDR3 reads CSAATSDTYEQYF. Written as DNA, the CDR3 is TGCAGCGCCGCGACTAGCGACACCTACGAGCAGTACTTC.

V gene TRBV4-1 combines with J gene TRBJ1-2; D ambiguous. The germline gives CDR1 MGHRA, CDR2 YSYEKL. Deletions cut 3 bases from V and 0 bases from J, with 14 bases between. The CDR3 length is 16 residues. This CDR3 reads CASSHNMQNANYGYTF. CDR3 sequence (DNA): TGCGCCAGCAGCCATAATATGCAGAACGCTAACTATGGCTACACCTTC.

The chain joins TRBV28 to TRBJ1-1; D is perhaps TRBD1 (5 bases). With 2 bases removed from V and 1 base from J, the gap between germline ends came to 8 bases. This CDR3 contains 14 residues. Per the germline V gene, CDR1 is MDHEN and CDR2 is SYDVKM. CDR3 nucleotides: TGTGCCAGCAGTTTAGACAGAGAGAACACTGAAGCTTTCTTT. This gives the protein CASSLDRENTEAFF.

J is TRBJ2-4 and V is TRBV7-2, with 11 bases fitting TRBD2. Germline V lookup: CDR1 SGHTA, CDR2 FQGNSA. CDR3 size: 17 residues. Unmatched junction bases numbered 4, after V lost 2 bases and J lost 1 base. CDR3 protein: CASSLSSSGRAKNIQYF. In DNA form, the CDR3 reads TGTGCCAGCAGCTTATCATCTAGCGGGAGGGCCAAAAACATTCAGTACTTC.

CDR3: CASSIEQNQETQYF. The CDR3 DNA is TGTGCCAGCAGCATAGAACAGAACCAAGAGACCCAGTACTTC. The chain has TRBV6-5 and TRBJ2-5; D not resolved. The CDR3 runs to 14 residues. Germline CDR1 and CDR2: MNHEY and SVGAGI. With 6 bases removed from V and 0 bases from J, the gap between germline ends came to 11 bases.

The chain joins TRBV18 to TRBJ1-1, with D perhaps TRBD1 (5 bases). This CDR3 is 15 amino acids long. The germline V gene has CDR1 KGHSH and CDR2 LQKENI. Trimming left V 4 bases short and J 5 bases short, with 17 bases between. The CDR3 here is CASSLRTPSETEAFF. CDR3 nucleotide sequence: TGTGCCAGCTCACTTCGGACACCCTCAGAGACTGAAGCTTTCTTT.

The V and J genes are TRBV3-1 (or the pseudogene TRBV3-2) and TRBJ1-2; 11 bases are shared with TRBD1. V gave up 1 base and J gave up 7 bases; unmatched junction bases: 8. The CDR3 has 16 amino acids. CDR1 is LGHDT, CDR2 YNNKEL, per germline (reference sequence). CDR3 amino acids: CASSQGAGQGAAGYTF. In DNA form, the CDR3 reads TGTGCCAGCAGCCAAGGGGCCGGACAGGGGGCGGCTGGCTACACCTTC.

This rearrangement joins TRBV5-1 to TRBJ1-4; tentative D call: TRBD1 (5 bases). The germline V and J ends were trimmed by 2 bases and 8 bases, with 16 bases remaining between them. There are 15 residues in the CDR3. Germline CDR1 and CDR2: SGHRS and YFSETQ. The CDR3 reads CASSLQGVVTEKLFF. In nucleotides, the CDR3 is TGCGCCAGCAGCTTACAAGGGGTGGTGACCGAAAAACTGTTTTTT. Using reference TRBV5-1 and TRBJ1-4 for the parts outside the CDR3, the full variable domain is KAGVTQTPRYLIKTRGQQVTLSCSPISGHRSVSWYQQTPGQGLQFLFEYFSETQRNKGNFPGRFSGRQFSNSRSEMNVSTLELGDSALYLCASSLQGVVTEKLFFGSGTQLSVL.

The V and J genes are TRBV9 and TRBJ2-7; D is perhaps TRBD2 (5 bases). The germline V gene encodes CDR1 SGDLS and CDR2 YYNGEE. V was cut by 0 bases and J by 6 bases, with 16 bases left in between. The CDR3 totals 15 residues. CDR3 coding DNA: TGTGCCAGCAGCGTAGCGGCCGGGGTGGGGTTCGAGCAGTACTTC. Translating gives CASSVAAGVGFEQYF. The full variable domain, its missing parts supplied by reference TRBV9 and TRBJ2-7, is DSGVTQTPKHLITATGQRVTLRCSPRSGDLSVYWYQQSLDQGLQFLIQYYNGEERAKGNILERFSAQQFPDLHSELNLSSLELGDSALYFCASSVAAGVGFEQYFGPGTRLTVT.

The V and J genes are TRBV24-1 and TRBJ1-1; D remains ambiguous. This CDR3 is built from 14 residues. Trimming left V 2 bases short and J 1 base short, with 7 bases between. Germline V gene sequence: CDR1 KGHDR, CDR2 SFDVKD. The CDR3 loop is CATSDSGWNTEAFF. In DNA, the CDR3 is TGTGCCACCAGTGATTCGGGGTGGAACACTGAAGCTTTCTTT.

This chain connects TRBV12-5 to TRBJ2-1, with a weak D call TRBD2 (6 bases). Looked up from germline, CDR1 is LGHNT and CDR2 is FRNRAP. V was shortened by 5 bases and J by 4 bases, with 18 bases between the two germline ends. The CDR3 covers 16 residues. The CDR3 DNA is TGTGCTAGTGGTCCGCCCCGGGGGATGTCTTACAATGAGCAGTTCTTC. Its protein is CASGPPRGMSYNEQFF.

The rearrangement joins TRBV29-1 to TRBJ1-1; D gene ambiguous. The germline gives CDR1 SQVTM, CDR2 ANQGSEA. The V end lost 2 bases, the J end lost 0 bases, and 7 bases lay between the germline ends. This CDR3 is 13 amino acids long. The CDR3 is CSVEYKLNTEAFF. Written as DNA, the CDR3 is TGCAGCGTTGAATATAAGCTGAACACTGAAGCTTTCTTT.

The gene calls are TRBV6-2 or TRBV6-3 and TRBJ1-5; possible D gene TRBD1, 6 bases. The CDR3 extends over 17 amino acids. Trimming removed 2 bases at V and 4 bases at J, with 18 bases between. Looked up from germline, CDR1 is MNHEY and CDR2 is SVGEGT. CDR3: CASSYPPGGPGNQPQHF. Written as DNA, the CDR3 is TGTGCCAGCAGTTACCCCCCCGGGGGGCCGGGAAATCAGCCCCAGCATTTT.

The rearrangement links TRBV28 to TRBJ1-4; TRBD1 matches 8 bases. V trimming: 7 bases; J trimming: 8 bases; junction bases outside the gene matches: 3. The CDR3 has 12 residues. Germline V CDR1 and CDR2: MDHEN, SYDVKM. The CDR3 loop is CASNRGGEKLFF. As DNA, the CDR3 is TGTGCCAGCAACAGGGGGGGAGAAAAACTGTTTTTT.

The chain has TRBV12-2 and TRBJ2-7; TRBD1 is the table's D call, not checked against the DNA. TRBV12-2 corresponds to a pseudogene. The CDR3 covers 16 residues. The CDR3 region has the DNA TGTGCAAGTCGCTTAAGGTCTATGGGCCACTCCTACGAGCAGTACTTC. The encoded protein is CASRLRSMGHSYEQYF.

The rearrangement links TRBV25-1 to TRBJ2-1; D possibly corresponds to TRBD2 (6 bases). There are 16 residues in the CDR3. Deletions cut 0 bases from V and 5 bases from J, with 14 bases between. Germline V lookup: CDR1 MGHDK, CDR2 SYGVNS. CDR3 DNA: TGTGCCAGCAGTGAATATTTCGGGAGCTGGCACAATGAGCAGTTCTTC. Residues: CASSEYFGSWHNEQFF.

The chain carries TRBV30 and TRBJ1-3; possible D gene TRBD1, 6 bases. Germline assignment: CDR1 GTSNPN and CDR2 SVGIG (reference sequence). V was clipped by 3 bases and J by 0 bases, with 15 bases between them. This CDR3 has 16 amino acids. CDR3: CAWRKQGALSGNTIYF. CDR3 nucleotides: TGTGCCTGGAGGAAACAGGGAGCCCTCTCTGGAAACACCATATATTTT. Full variable domain (rest looked up from reference TRBV30 and TRBJ1-3): SQTIHQWPATLVQPVGSPLSLECTVEGTSNPNLYWYRQAAGRGLQLLFYSVGIGQISSEVPQNLSASRPQDRQFILSSKKLLLSDSGFYLCAWRKQGALSGNTIYFGEGSWLTVV.

This chain joins TRBV9 and TRBJ2-1, with 10 bases aligning to TRBD1. The ends lost 0 bases at V and 3 bases at J; junction bases unmatched: 0. CDR1 and CDR2 (germline): SGDLS, YYNGEE. This CDR3 region has 15 residues. Here the CDR3 reads CASSVGTGGYNEQFF. In DNA, the CDR3 is TGTGCCAGCAGCGTAGGGACAGGGGGCTACAATGAGCAGTTCTTC.

The chain uses TRBV5-1 and TRBJ2-7, with D possibly TRBD2 on 6 matching bases. The germline V gene has CDR1 SGHRS and CDR2 YFSETQ. CDR3 length: 11 amino acids. With 6 bases removed from V and 3 bases from J, the gap between germline ends came to 7 bases. CDR3 residues: CASTDYYEQYF. CDR3 nucleotides: TGCGCCAGCACGGACTACTACGAGCAGTACTTC.

V gene TRBV21-1 combines with J gene TRBJ1-1; TRBD1 was called by the table and not checked on the DNA. TRBV21-1 is described as a pseudogene. The CDR3 totals 18 residues. The CDR3, as DNA: TGTGCCAGCAGCAAATCTCTTAGGGGGCAATTCCTGAACACTGAAGCTTTCTTT. Protein: CASSKSLRGQFLNTEAFF.

The rearrangement joins TRBV5-1 to TRBJ1-4; D is unclear. CDR1 SGHRS and CDR2 YFSETQ come from the germline V gene. The CDR3 has 15 residues. Trimming pared 4 bases from V and 2 bases from J, leaving 12 bases between. The CDR3 is CASSDPGATNEKLFF. CDR3 sequence (DNA): TGCGCCAGCAGCGATCCGGGTGCGACTAATGAAAAACTGTTTTTT.

The chain combines TRBV18 with TRBJ1-4; TRBD1 is a possible D gene (5 bases). Germline-derived CDR1 and CDR2 are KGHSH and LQKENI. The CDR3 runs 13 residues. V lost 3 bases and J 8 bases, leaving 10 bases between the germline ends. The CDR3 DNA reads as TGTGCCAGCTCACCCCGGCGGGACGAAAAACTGTTTTTT. Encoded protein: CASSPRRDEKLFF.

This clone was detected only once. The CDR3 nucleotides are TGTGCCAGCGGGCCATATAGCGGGAGCACAGATACGCAGTATTTT. This sequence encodes CASGPYSGSTDTQYF. The chain employs TRBV27 and TRBJ2-3; 7 bases fit TRBD2. The CDR3 contains 15 residues. Per the germline V gene, CDR1 is MNHEY and CDR2 is SMNVEV (reference sequence). Trimming cost V 8 bases and J 0 bases; bases outside gene matches: 8.